This T cell receptor (beta chain) originates from a study of T-cell memory formation after mild COVID-19. Study-level background: Clustering of TCRs was largely donor specific.

With respect to this clonotype: Antigen specificity is unknown.

The CDR3 covers 11 residues. Germline V gene sequence: CDR1 SGHRS, CDR2 YFSETQ. Trimming pared 2 bases from V and 5 bases from J, leaving 5 bases between. TCRdb re-derived calls from the 5' RACE reads in MiXCR, one entry per CDR3 protein. The repertoire consists of 200,000 to 300,000 distinct CDR3 sequences, with roughly a tenth occurring once and the leading ten covering 22%. General study findings and limits: Those CD4+ clones that contracted were mainly in CM and EM (CD8+ ones in EMRA). Second-wave clones that peaked on day 37 lacked confirmed SARS-CoV-2 specificity. Balance between CD4 and CD8 was seen in clones contracting day 15 to 85, and a CD4+ lean was seen in later expanders.

The clonotype was recovered from a man aged 18-30 years who had mild COVID-19 (a few samples of this study predate the infection). Cell type and time point are not known. J is TRBJ2-7 and V is TRBV5-1; D gene ambiguous. Sequences were obtained from PBMCs or a T cell subset sorted from them (not recorded which). CDR3 in DNA: TGCGCCAGCAGCTTTAGGAACGAGCAGTACTTC. This codes for CASSFRNEQYF.